The clone carrying this T cell receptor beta chain was counted once. Its antigen is undetermined. The CDR3 length is 16 residues. V was clipped by 3 bases and J by 6 bases; unmatched bases: 12. Germline lookup yields CDR1 DFQATT and CDR2 SNEGSKA (reference sequence). These data are taken from a study of T cell repertoires in cytomegalovirus infection. Study context: From public TCR beta signatures came an indication of both CMV infection and matching HLA type.

MiXCR, run by TCRdb on the reads, gives a single entry per CDR3 protein. The sample lists 400,000 to 600,000 distinct CDR3 sequences, 42% seen once, with roughly two fifths in the top ten. Sequencing was performed on cultured PBMCs, taken from culture after CMV antigen stimulation. The chain uses TRBV20-1 and TRBJ2-1, with 9 bases fitting TRBD1. This receptor was identified in a human donor in good health (CMV status not recorded). Some clones in this sample may be carry-over from other donors' samples. The CDR3 region is CSARGGTGYAGNEQFF. CDR3 nucleotides: TGCAGTGCTAGGGGGGGGACAGGGTATGCGGGCAATGAGCAGTTCTTC.